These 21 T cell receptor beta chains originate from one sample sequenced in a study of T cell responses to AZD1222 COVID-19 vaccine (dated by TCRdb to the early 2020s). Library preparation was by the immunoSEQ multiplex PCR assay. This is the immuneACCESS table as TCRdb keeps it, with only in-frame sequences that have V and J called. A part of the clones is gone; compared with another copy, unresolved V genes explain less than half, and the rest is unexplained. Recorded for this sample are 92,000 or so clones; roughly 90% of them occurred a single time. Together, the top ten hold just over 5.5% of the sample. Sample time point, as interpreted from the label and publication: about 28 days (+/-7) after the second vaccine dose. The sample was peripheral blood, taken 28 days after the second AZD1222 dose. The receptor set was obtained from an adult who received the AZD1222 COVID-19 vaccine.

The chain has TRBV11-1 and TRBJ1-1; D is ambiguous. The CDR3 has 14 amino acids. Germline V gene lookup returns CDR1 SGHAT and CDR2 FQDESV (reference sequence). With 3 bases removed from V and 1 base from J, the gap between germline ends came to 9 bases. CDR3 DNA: TGTGCCAGCAGCTTCCTTAGGGCGAACACTGAAGCTTTCTTT. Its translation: CASSFLRANTEAFF.

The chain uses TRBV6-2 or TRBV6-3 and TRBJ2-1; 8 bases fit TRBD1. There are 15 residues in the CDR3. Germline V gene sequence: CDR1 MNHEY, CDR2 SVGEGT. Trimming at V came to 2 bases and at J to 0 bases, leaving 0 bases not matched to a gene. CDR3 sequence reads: CASSYGTGSYNEQFF. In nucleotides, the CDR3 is TGTGCCAGCAGTTACGGGACAGGCTCCTACAATGAGCAGTTCTTC.

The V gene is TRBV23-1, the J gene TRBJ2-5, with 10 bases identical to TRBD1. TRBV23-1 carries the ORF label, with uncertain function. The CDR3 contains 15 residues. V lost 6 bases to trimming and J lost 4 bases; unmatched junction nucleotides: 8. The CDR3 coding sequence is TGCGCCAGCAGCATAGGGACAGGGGCTGGAGAGACCCAGTACTTC. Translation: CASSIGTGAGETQYF.

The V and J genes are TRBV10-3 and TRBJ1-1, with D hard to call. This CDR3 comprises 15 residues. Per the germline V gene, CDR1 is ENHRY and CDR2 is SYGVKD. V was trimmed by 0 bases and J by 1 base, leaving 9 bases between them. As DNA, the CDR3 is TGTGCCATCAGTGAGTCGGACGGAAGGAACACTGAAGCTTTCTTT. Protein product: CAISESDGRNTEAFF.

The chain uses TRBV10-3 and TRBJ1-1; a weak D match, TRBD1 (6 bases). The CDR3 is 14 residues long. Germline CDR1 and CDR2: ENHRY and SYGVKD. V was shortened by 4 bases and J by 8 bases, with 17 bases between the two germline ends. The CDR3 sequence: CAISGTGRLSEAFF. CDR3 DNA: TGTGCCATCAGTGGAACAGGGAGACTATCCGAAGCTTTCTTT.

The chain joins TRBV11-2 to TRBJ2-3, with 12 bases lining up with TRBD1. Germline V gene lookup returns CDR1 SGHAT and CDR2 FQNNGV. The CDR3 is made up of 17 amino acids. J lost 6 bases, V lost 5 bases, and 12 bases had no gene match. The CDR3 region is CASSSSGTGGYLDTQYF. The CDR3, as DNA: TGTGCCAGCAGCAGCTCGGGGACAGGGGGCTATTTGGATACGCAGTATTTT.

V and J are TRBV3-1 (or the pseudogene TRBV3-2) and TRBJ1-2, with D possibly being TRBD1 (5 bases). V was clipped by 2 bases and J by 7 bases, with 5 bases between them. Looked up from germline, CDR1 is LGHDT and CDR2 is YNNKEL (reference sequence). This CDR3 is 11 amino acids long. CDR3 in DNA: TGTGCCAGCAGCCAACAGGGTGGCTACACCTTC. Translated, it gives CASSQQGGYTF.

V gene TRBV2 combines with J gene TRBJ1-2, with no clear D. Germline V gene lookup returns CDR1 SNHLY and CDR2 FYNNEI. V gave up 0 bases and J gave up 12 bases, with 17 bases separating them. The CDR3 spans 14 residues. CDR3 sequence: CASSEALSRQDDTF. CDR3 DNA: TGTGCCAGCAGTGAAGCGCTTTCACGCCAGGATGACACCTTC.

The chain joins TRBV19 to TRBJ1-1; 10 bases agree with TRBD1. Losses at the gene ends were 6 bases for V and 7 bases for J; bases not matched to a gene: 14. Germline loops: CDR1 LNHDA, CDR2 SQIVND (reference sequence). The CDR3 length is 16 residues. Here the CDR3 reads CASSLTGTGASFEAFF. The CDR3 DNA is TGTGCCAGTAGCCTGACCGGGACAGGGGCCTCATTTGAAGCTTTCTTT.

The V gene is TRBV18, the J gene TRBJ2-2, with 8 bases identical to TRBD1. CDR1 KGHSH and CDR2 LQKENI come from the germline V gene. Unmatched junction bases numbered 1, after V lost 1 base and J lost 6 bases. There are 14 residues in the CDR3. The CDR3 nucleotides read TGTGCCAGCTCACCACGACAGGGGTCCGGGGAGCTGTTTTTT. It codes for CASSPRQGSGELFF.

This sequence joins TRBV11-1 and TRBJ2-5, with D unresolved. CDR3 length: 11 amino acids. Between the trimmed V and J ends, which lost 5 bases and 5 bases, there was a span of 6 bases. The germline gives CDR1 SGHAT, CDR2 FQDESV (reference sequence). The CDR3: CASSLRETQYF. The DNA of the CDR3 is TGTGCCAGCAGCCTCCGGGAGACCCAGTACTTC.

CDR3 DNA: TGTGCCAGCAGCTTAGGTGGACTAGCGGGGGCAAATGAGCAGTTCTTC. Encoded protein: CASSLGGLAGANEQFF. The chain joins TRBV11-1 to TRBJ2-1, with TRBD2 identical over 13 bases. The germline V gene encodes CDR1 SGHAT and CDR2 FQDESV (reference sequence). After removal of 1 base from V and 7 bases from J, the junction contained 4 bases not matched to a gene. The CDR3 consists of 16 residues.

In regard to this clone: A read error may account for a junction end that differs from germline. CDR3 loop: CAWSGEGGNF. CDR3 DNA sequence: TGTGCCTGGAGTGGAGAAGGGGGAAACTTC. The chain carries TRBV30 and TRBJ1-2, with D tentatively TRBD1 (6 bases). Germline CDR1 and CDR2: GTSNPN and SVGIG (reference sequence). The CDR3 is made up of 10 amino acids.

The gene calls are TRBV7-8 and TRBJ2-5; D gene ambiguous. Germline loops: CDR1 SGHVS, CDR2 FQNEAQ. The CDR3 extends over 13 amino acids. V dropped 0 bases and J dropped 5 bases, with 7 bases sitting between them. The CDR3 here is CASSLAEIETQYF. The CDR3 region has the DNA TGTGCCAGCAGCTTAGCCGAGATCGAGACCCAGTACTTC.

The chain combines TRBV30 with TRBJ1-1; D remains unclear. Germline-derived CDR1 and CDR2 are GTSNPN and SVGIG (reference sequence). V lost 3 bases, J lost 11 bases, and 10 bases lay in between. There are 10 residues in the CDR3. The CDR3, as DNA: TGTGCCTGGAGGGGCTTGATGGCTTTCTTT. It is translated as CAWRGLMAFF. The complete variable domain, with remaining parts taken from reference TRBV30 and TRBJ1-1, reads SQTIHQWPATLVQPVGSPLSLECTVEGTSNPNLYWYRQAAGRGLQLLFYSVGIGQISSEVPQNLSASRPQDRQFILSSKKLLLSDSGFYLCAWRGLMAFFGQGTRLTVV.

The CDR3 nucleotides read TGTGCCAGCAGCAGGGACAGGGGACGAAGTGAGCAGTTCTTC. This encodes CASSRDRGRSEQFF. The V gene is TRBV11-3, the J gene TRBJ2-1, with 10 bases matching TRBD1. The trim removed 5 bases at V and 9 bases at J, leaving 7 bases unmatched. The germline CDR1 and CDR2 sequences are SGHNT and YENEEA. CDR3 length: 14 residues.

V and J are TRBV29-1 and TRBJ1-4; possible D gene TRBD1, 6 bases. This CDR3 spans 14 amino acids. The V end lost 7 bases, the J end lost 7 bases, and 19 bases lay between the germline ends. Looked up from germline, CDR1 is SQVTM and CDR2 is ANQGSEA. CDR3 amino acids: CSARTGRVGEKLFF. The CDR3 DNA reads TGCAGCGCCCGAACAGGGCGGGTCGGTGAAAAACTGTTTTTT.

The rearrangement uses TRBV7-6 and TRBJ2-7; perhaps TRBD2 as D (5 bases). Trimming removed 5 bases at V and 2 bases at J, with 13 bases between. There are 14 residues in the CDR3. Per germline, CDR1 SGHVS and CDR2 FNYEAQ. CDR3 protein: CASSPGTNPYEQYF. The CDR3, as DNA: TGTGCCAGCAGCCCGGGAACAAACCCCTACGAGCAGTACTTC.

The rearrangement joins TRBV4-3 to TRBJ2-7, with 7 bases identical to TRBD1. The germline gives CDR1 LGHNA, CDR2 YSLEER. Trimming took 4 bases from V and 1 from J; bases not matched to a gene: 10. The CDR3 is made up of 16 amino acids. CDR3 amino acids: CASSPFPGTESYEQYF. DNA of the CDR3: TGCGCCAGCAGCCCATTTCCCGGGACAGAGTCCTACGAGCAGTACTTC.

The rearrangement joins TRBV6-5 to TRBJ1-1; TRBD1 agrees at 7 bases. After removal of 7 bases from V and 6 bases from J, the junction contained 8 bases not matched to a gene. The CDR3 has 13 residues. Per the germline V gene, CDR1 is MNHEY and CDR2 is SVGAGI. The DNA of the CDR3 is TGTGCCAGCATCCGCGGGAGGGGGCCTGAAGCTTTCTTT. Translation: CASIRGRGPEAFF.

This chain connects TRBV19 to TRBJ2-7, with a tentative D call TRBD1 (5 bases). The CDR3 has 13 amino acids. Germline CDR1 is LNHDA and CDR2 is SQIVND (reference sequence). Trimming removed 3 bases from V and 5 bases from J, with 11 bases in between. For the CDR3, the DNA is TGTGCCAGTAGTATCCCCCCAGGGAACGAGCAGTACTTC. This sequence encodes CASSIPPGNEQYF. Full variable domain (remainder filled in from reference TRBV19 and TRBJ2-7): DGGITQSPKYLFRKEGQNVTLSCEQNLNHDAMYWYRQDPGQGLRLIYYSQIVNDFQKGDIAEGYSVSREKKESFPLTVTSAQKNPTAFYLCASSIPPGNEQYFGPGTRLTVT.